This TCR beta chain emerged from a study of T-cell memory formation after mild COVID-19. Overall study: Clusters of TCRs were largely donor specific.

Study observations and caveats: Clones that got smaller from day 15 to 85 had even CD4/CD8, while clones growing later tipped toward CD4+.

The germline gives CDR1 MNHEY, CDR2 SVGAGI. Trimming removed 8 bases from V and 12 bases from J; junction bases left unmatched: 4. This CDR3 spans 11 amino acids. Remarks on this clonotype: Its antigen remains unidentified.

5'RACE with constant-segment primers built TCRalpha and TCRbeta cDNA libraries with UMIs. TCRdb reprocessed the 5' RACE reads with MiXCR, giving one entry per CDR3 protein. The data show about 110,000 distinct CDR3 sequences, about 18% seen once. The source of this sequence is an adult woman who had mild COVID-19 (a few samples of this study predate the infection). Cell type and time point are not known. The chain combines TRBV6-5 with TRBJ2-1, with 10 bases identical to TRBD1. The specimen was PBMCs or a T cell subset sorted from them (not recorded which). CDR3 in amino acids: CASGTGAAQFF. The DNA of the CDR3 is TGTGCCAGCGGGACAGGGGCGGCGCAGTTCTTC.